This T cell receptor beta chain was captured in a study of blood T cell repertoires in COVID-19. Study details: COVID-19 samples, acute and convalescent, were from the United States, Italy and Spain. The cDNA or gDNA used as material had been derived from T cells, B-cell-depleted T cells, or PBMCs.

Original data processing: Amplification with reference gene primers provided the estimates of nucleated cell counts. Data came from immunoSEQ multiplex PCR; TCRdb stores just in-frame clones and leaves some out. V and J calls and clone size are as listed in that table; D and trimming were resolved from the DNA. The repertoire holds 45,000 to 60,000 clones, with around four fifths as singletons. V was shortened by 6 bases and J by 2 bases, with 8 bases between the two germline ends. Germline V lookup: CDR1 SGHNT, CDR2 YENEEA. This CDR3 is 12 amino acids long. The TCR was taken from a woman older than 75 with acute or convalescent COVID-19. The gene calls are TRBV11-3 and TRBJ2-7; maybe TRBD1 (5 bases). The sample taken for sequencing was peripheral blood. The CDR3 DNA is TGTGCCAGCAGTCAGGGAACCTACGAGCAGTACTTC. Translation gives CASSQGTYEQYF.